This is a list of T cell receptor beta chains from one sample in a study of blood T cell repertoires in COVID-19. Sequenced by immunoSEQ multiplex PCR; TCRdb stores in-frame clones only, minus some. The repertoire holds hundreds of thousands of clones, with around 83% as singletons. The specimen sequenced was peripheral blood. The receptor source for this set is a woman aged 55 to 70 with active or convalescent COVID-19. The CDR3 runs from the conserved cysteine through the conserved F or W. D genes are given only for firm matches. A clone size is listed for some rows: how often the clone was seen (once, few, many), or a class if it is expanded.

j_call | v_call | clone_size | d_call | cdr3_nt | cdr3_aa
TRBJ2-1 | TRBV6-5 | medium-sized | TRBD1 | TGTGCCAGCAGTTACTCAGGACAGGGGGTCTATGAGCAGTTCTTC | CASSYSGQGVYEQFF
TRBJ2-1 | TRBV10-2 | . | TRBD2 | TGCGCCACCAGGACTAGGTACAATGAGCAGTTCTTC | CATRTRYNEQFF
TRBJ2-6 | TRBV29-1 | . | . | TGCAGCGTTGTTGGCGACAGCTTAATATCTGGGGCCAACGTCCTGACTTTC | CSVVGDSLISGANVLTF
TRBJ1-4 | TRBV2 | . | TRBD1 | TGTGCCAGCAGGACGGGACAGGGGGATGAAAAACTGTTTTTT | CASRTGQGDEKLFF
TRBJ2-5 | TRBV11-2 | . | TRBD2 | TGTGCCAGCAGCTTAGCCGGGGGGTACCTATCCATGGAGACCCAGTACTTC | CASSLAGGYLSMETQYF
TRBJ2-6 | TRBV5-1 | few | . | TGCGCCAGCAGCTTGGGCTACGGGAGCTCTGGGGCCAACGTCCTGACTTTC | CASSLGYGSSGANVLTF
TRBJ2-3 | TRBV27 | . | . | TGTGCCAGCAGTTGGGACCCCGCGGGGAGGACGCAGTATTTT | CASSWDPAGRTQYF
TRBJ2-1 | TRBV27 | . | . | TGTGCCAGCAGTCGCGGGACCTACGGCAATGAGCAGTTCTTC | CASSRGTYGNEQFF
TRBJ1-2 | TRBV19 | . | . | TGTGCCAGAACTCCGGGACAAGAATATGGCTACACCTTC | CARTPGQEYGYTF
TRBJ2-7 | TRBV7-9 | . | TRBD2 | TGTGCCAGCAGCTCCCTAGGACTAGCGGGGGGCGTCGACGAGCAGTACTTC | CASSSLGLAGGVDEQYF
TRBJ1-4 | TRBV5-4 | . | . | TGTGCCAGCAGCTTGAGTGTCTCGGGGGATGAAAAACTGTTTTTT | CASSLSVSGDEKLFF
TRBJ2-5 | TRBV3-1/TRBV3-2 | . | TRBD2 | TGTGCCAGCAGCCAAAAGGGACTAGCGGGGGATCAGGAGACCCAGTACTTC | CASSQKGLAGDQETQYF
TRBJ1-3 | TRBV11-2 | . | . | TGTGCCAGCAGCAACCGGGTGAGCTCTGGAAACACCATATATTTT | CASSNRVSSGNTIYF
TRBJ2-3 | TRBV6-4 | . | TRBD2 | TGTGCCAGCAGCCCTACTAGCGGGGGTAGCACAGATACGCAGTATTTT | CASSPTSGGSTDTQYF
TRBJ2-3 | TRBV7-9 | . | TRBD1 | TGTGCCAGCAGCTCCAGGACAGGGAATTATAACACAGATACGCAGTATTTT | CASSSRTGNYNTDTQYF
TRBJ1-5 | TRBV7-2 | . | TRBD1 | TGTGCCAGCAGCTCGCAGGGGGCGGGGAATCAGCCCCAGCATTTT | CASSSQGAGNQPQHF
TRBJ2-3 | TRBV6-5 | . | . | TGTGCCAGCACCCGACAGGGAGGCAGCACAGATACGCAGTATTTT | CASTRQGGSTDTQYF
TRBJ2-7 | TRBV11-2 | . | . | TGTGCCAGCAGCCGAGCCTACGAGCAGTACTTC | CASSRAYEQYF
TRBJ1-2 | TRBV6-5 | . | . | TGTGCCAGCAGTTACTCGCCAGGCGTCCCCAATGGCTACACCTTC | CASSYSPGVPNGYTF
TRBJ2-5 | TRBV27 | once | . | TGTGCCAGCTCCTCCTTTGAGTCGGAGACCCAGTACTTC | CASSSFESETQYF
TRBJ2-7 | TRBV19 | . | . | TGTGCCAGTAGTCTACGACAGAGTCCCTACGAGCAGTACTTC | CASSLRQSPYEQYF
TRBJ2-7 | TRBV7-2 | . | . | TGTGCCAGCAGCCCCCTCGGAGGTTACTACGAGCAGTACTTC | CASSPLGGYYEQYF
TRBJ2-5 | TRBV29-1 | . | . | TGCAGCGTTGGGGAAGGGGGGGACCAAGAGACCCAGTACTTC | CSVGEGGDQETQYF
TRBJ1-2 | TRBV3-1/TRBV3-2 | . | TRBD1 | TGTGCCAGCAGCCTACAGGGGACTAACTATGGCTACACCTTC | CASSLQGTNYGYTF
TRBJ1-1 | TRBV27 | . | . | TGTGCCAGCAGTTCCCTCCGAATCGGGACTGAAGCTTTCTTT | CASSSLRIGTEAFF
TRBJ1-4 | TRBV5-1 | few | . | TGCGCCAGCAGTGACACAGGGACTAATGAAAAACTGTTTTTT | CASSDTGTNEKLFF
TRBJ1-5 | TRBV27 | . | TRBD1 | TGTGCCAGCAGTCTGCAGGGGGTAGGCAATCAGCCCCAGCATTTT | CASSLQGVGNQPQHF
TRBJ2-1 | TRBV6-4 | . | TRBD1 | TGTGCCAGCAGCGACTCGGTACAGGGGCCCTACAATGAGCAGTTCTTC | CASSDSVQGPYNEQFF
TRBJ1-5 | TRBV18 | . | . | TGTGCCAGCTCACCTACCCGGGGGGGGGATCAGCCCCAGCATTTT | CASSPTRGGDQPQHF
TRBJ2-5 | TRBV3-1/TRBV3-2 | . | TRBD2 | TGTGCCAGCAGCGAGGGACTAGGGGCGCTGACCCAGTACTTC | CASSEGLGALTQYF
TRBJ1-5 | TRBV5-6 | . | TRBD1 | TGTGCCAGCAGCTTGGCGGCAGGGGGCGCGGGCAATCAGCCCCAGCATTTT | CASSLAAGGAGNQPQHF
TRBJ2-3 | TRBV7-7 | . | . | TGTGCCAGCAGCTGGTACCTCCCGGGGGGCACAGATACGCAGTATTTT | CASSWYLPGGTDTQYF
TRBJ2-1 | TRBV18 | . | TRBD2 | TGTGCCAGCTCACCACCTAATAGCGGGGGGGCCCCAGAGCAGTTCTTC | CASSPPNSGGAPEQFF
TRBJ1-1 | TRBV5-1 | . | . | TGCGCCAGCAGCTTTGGGCAGATTGAGACTGAAGCTTTCTTT | CASSFGQIETEAFF
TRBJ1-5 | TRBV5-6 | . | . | TGTGCCAGCAGCTTGGTCGGGAATAGCAATCAGCCCCAGCATTTT | CASSLVGNSNQPQHF
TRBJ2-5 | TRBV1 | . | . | TGCACCAGCAGCCAAGATGAGCTAGCGGGGGGGGAGACCCAGTACTTC | CTSSQDELAGGETQYF
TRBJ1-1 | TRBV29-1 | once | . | TGCAGCGTTGCGGGACTCATGAACACTGAAGCTTTCTTT | CSVAGLMNTEAFF
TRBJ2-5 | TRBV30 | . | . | TGTGCCTGGAGTCCGTGGGGACTTCAGCAAGAGACCCAGTACTTC | CAWSPWGLQQETQYF
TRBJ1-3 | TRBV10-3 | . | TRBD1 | TGTGCCATCAGTGAGCCGGGACAGAACGGAAACACCATATATTTT | CAISEPGQNGNTIYF
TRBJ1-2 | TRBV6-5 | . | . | TGTGCCAGCAGTTCCCTTCGTTATGGCTACACCTTC | CASSSLRYGYTF
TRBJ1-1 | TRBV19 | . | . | TGTGCCAGTAGTCGAGTCGGGGGCACTGAAGCTTTCTTT | CASSRVGGTEAFF
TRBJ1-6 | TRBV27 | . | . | TGTGCCAGCACCCGTGGACAGTTTAATTCACCCCTCCACTTT | CASTRGQFNSPLHF
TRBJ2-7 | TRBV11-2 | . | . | TGTGCCAGCAGCTTAAGAGGGCAGGAAACCTACGAGCAGTACTTC | CASSLRGQETYEQYF
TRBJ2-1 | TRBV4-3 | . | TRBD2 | TGCGCCAGCAGCCAAGATTTCCGACTAGCGGGGAACTCCTACAATGAGCAGTTCTTC | CASSQDFRLAGNSYNEQFF
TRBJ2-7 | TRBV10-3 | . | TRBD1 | TGTGCCATCTGGAGAGGGCAGGGGGAGACCTACGAGCAGTACTTC | CAIWRGQGETYEQYF
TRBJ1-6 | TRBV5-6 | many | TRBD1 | TGTGCCAGCGGGGGGCGACAGGGTTATTCACCCCTCCACTTT | CASGGRQGYSPLHF
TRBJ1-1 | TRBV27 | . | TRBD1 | TGTGCCAGCAGTTGGAGGACAGGGGACACTGAAGCTTTCTTT | CASSWRTGDTEAFF
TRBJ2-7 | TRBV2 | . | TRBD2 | TGTGCCAGCAGTGATCCAGGGAGCGGGGGGAAATACGAGCAGTACTTC | CASSDPGSGGKYEQYF
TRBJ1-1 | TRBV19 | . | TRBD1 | TGTGCCAGTAGTATTTCTGGGACAGGGAGGGGTGAAGCTTTCTTT | CASSISGTGRGEAFF
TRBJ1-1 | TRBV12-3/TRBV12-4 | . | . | TGTGCCAGCAAACGGGGAGGCACTGAAGCTTTCTTT | CASKRGGTEAFF
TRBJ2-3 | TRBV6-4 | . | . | TGTGCCAGCAAGCTTAGTCGGAGCTATGCCACAGATACGCAGTATTTT | CASKLSRSYATDTQYF
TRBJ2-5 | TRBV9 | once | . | TGTGCCAGCAGCCTAGGACTATCCCAAGAGACCCAGTACTTC | CASSLGLSQETQYF
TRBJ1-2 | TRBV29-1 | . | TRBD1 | TGCAGCGTTGGGGACAGACCTTCGGGTGGCTACACCTTC | CSVGDRPSGGYTF
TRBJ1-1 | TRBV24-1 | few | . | TGTGCCACCCGCCTGGGGCAGAACACTGAAGCTTTCTTT | CATRLGQNTEAFF
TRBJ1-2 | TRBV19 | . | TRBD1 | TGTGCCAGTAGTTCACAGGGGGCACAGGGGCTCTATGGCTACACCTTC | CASSSQGAQGLYGYTF
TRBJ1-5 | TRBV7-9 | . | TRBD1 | TGTGCCAGCAGCTTAGAACAGGGGGATCAGCCCCAGCATTTT | CASSLEQGDQPQHF
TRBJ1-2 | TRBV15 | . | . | TGTGCCACCAGCAGGGAGGGATACGGCTATGGCTACACCTTC | CATSREGYGYGYTF
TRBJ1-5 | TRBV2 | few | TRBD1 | TGTGCCAGCAGGGCCGGGACAGGCTATCAGCCCCAGCATTTT | CASRAGTGYQPQHF
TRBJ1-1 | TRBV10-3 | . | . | TGTGCCATCAGTGATCCGGGAGCCCCCAGAGCTTTCTTT | CAISDPGAPRAFF
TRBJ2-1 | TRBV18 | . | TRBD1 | TGTGCCAGCTCACCAGGACAGGGGGGGAATGAGCAGTTCTTC | CASSPGQGGNEQFF